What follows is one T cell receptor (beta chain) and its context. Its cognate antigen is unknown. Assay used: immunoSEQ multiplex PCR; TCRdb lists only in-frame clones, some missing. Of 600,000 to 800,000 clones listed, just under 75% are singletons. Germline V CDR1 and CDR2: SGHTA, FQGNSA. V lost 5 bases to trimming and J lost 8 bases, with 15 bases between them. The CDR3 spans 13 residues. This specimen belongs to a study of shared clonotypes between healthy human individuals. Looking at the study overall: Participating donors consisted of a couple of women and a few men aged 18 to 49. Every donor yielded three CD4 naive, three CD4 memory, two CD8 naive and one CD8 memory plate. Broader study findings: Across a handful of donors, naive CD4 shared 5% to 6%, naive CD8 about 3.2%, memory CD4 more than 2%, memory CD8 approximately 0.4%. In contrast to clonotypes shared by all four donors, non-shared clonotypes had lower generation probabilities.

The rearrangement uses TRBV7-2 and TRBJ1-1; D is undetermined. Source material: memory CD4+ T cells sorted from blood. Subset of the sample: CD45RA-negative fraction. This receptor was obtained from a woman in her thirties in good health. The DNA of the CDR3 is TGTGCCAGCAGCACATATATTCGGGTAGAAGCTTTCTTT. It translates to CASSTYIRVEAFF.